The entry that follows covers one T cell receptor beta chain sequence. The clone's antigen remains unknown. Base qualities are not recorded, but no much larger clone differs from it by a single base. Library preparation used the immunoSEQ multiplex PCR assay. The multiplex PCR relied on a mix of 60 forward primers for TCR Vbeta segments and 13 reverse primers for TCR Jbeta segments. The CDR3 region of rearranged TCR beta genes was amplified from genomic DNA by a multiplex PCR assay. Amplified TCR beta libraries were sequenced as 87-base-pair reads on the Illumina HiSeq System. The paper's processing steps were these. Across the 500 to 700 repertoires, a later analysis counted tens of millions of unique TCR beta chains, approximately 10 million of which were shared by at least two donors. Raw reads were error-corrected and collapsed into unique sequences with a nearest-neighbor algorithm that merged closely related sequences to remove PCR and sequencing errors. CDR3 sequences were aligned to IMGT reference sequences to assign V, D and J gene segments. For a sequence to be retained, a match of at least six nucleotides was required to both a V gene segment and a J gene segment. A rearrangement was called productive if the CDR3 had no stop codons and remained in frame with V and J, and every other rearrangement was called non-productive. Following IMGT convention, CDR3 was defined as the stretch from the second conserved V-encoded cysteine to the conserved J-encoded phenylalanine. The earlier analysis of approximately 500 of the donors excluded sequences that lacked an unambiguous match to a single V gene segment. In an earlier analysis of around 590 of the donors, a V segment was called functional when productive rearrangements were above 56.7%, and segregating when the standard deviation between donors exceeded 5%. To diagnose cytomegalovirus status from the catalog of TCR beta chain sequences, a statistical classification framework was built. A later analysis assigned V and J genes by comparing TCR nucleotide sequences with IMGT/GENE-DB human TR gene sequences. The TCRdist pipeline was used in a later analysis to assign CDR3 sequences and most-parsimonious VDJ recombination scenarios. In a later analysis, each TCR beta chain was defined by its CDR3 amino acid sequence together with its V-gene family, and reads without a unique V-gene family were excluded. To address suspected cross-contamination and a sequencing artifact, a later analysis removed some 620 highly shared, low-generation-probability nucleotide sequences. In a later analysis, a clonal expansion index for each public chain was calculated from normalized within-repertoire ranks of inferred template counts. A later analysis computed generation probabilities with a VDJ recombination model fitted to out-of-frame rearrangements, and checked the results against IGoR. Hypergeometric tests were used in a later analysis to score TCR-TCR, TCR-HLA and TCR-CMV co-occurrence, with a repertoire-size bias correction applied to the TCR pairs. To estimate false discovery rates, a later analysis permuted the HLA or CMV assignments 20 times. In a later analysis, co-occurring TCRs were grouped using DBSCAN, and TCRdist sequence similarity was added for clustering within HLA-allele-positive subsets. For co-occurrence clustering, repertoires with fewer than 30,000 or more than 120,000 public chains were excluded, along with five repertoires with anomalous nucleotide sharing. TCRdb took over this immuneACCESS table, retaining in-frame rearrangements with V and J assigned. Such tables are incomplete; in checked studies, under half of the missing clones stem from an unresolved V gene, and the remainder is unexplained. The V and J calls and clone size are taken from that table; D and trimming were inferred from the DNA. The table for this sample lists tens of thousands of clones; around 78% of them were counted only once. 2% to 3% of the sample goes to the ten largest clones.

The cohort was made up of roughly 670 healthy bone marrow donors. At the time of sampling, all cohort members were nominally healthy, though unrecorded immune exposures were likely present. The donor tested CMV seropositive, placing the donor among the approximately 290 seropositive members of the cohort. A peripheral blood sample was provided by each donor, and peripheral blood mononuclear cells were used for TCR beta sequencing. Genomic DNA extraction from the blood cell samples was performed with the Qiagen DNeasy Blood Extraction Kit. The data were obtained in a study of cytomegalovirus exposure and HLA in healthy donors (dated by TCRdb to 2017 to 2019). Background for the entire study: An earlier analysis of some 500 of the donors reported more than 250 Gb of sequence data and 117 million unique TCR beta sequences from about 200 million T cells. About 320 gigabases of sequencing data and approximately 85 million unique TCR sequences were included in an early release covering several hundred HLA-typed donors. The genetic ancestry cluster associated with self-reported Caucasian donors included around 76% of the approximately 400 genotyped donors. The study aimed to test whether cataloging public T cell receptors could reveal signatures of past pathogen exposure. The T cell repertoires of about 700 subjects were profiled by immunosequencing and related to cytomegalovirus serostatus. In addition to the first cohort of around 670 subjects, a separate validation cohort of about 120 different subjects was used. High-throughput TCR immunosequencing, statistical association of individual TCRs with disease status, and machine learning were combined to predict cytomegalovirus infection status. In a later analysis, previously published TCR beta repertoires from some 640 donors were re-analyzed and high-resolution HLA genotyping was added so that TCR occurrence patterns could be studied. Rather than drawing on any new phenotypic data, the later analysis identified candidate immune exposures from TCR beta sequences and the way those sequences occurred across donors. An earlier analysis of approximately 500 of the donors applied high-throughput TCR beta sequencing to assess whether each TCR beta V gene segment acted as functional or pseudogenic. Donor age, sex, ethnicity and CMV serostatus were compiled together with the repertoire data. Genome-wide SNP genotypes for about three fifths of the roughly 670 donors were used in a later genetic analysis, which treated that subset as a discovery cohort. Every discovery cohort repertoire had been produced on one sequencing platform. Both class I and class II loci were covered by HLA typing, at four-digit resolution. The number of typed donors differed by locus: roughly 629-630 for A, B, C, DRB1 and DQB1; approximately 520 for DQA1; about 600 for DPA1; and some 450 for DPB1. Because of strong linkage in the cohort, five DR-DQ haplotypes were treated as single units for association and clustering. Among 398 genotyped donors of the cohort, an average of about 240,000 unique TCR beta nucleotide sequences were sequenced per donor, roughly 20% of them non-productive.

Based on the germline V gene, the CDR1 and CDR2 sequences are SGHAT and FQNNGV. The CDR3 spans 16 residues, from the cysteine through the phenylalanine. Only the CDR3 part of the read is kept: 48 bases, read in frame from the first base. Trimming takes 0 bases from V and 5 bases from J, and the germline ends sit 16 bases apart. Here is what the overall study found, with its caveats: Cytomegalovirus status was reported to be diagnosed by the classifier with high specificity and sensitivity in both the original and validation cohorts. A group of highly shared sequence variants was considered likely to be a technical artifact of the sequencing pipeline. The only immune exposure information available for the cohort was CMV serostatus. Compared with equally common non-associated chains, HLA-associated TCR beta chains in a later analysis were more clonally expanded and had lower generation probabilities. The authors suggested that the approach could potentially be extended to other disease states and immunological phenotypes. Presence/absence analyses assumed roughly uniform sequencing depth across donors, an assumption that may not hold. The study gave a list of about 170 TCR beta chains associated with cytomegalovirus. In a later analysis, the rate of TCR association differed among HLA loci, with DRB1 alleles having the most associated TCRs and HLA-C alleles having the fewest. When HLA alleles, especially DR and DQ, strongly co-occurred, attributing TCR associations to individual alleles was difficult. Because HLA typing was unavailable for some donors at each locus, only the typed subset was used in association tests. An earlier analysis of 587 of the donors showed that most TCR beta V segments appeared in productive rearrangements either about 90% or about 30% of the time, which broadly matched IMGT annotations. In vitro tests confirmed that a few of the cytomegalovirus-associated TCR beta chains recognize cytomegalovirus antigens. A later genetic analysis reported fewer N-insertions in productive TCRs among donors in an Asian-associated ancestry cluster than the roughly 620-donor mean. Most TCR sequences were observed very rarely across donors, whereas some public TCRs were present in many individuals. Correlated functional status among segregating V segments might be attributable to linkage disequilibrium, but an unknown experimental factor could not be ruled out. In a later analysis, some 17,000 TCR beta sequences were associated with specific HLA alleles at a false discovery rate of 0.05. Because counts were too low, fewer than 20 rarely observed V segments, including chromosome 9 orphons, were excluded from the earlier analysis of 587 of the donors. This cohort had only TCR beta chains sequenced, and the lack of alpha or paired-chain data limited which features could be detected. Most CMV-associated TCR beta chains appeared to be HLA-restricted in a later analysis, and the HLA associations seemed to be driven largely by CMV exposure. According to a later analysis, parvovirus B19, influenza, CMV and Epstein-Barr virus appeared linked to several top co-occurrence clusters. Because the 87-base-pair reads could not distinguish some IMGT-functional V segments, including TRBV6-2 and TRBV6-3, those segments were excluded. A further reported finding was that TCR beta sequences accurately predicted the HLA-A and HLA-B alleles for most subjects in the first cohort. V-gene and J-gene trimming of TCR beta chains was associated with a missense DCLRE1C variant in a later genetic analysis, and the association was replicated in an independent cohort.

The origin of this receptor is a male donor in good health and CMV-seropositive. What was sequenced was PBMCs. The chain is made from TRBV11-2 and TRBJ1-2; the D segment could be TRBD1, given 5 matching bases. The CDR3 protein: CASSLDGAMKAYGYTF. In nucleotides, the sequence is TGTGCCAGCAGCTTAGATGGGGCGATGAAGGCTTATGGCTACACCTTC.